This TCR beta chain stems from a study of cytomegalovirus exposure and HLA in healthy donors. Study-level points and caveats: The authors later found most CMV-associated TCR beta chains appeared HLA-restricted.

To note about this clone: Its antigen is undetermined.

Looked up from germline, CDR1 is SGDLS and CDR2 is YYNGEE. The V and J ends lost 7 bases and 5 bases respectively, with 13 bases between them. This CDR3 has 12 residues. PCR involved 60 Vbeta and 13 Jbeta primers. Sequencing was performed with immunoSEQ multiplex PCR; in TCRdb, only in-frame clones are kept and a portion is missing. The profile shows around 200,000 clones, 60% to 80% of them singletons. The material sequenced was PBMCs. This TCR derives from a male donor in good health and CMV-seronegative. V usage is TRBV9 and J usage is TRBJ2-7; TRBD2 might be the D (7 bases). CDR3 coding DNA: TGTGCCAGCGGGGGAGGGGGTGACGAGCAGTACTTC. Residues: CASGGGGDEQYF.